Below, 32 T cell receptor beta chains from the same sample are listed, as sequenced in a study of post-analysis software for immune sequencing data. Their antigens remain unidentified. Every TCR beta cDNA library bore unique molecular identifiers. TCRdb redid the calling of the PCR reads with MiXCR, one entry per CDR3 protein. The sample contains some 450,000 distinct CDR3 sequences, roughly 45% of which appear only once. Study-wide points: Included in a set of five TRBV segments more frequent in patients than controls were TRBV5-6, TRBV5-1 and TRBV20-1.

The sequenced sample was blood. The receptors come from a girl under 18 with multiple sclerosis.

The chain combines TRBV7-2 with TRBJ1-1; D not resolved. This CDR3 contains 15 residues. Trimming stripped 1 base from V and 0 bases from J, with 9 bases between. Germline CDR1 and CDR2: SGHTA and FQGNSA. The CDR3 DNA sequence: TGTGCCAGCAGCTTAGGACACCCCCTGAACACTGAAGCTTTCTTT. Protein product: CASSLGHPLNTEAFF.

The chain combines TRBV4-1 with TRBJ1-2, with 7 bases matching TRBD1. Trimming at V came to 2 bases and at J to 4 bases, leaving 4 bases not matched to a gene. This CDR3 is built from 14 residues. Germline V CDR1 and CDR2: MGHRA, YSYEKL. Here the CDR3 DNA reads TGCGCCAGCAGCCAAAGTCAGGGGGGCTATGGCTACACCTTC. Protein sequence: CASSQSQGGYGYTF.

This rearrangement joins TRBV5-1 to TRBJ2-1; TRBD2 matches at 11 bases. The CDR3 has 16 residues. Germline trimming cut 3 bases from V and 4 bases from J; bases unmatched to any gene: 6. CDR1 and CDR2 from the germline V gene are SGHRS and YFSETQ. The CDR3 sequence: CASSWGLAERYNEQFF. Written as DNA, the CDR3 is TGCGCCAGCAGCTGGGGACTAGCGGAGAGATACAATGAGCAGTTCTTC.

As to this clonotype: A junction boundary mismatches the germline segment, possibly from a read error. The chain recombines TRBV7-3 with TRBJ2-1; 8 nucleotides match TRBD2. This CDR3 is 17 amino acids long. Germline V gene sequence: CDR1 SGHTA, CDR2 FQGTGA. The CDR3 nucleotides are TGTGCCAGCAGCTTAAGGGTTAGCGGGAACTCCTACAACGAGCAGTTCTTC. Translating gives CASSLRVSGNSYNEQFF. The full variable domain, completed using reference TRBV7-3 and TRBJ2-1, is GAGVSQTPSNKVTEKGKYVELRCDPISGHTALYWYRQSLGQGPEFLIYFQGTGAADDSGLPNDRFFAVRPEGSVSTLKIQRTERGDSAVYLCASSLRVSGNSYNEQFFGPGTRLTVL.

The CDR3 reads CASSLSGQGSTNYGYTF. In DNA form, the CDR3 reads TGTGCCAGCAGTTTAAGCGGACAGGGGAGCACTAACTATGGCTACACCTTC. The chain recombines TRBV27 with TRBJ1-2; 9 bases line up with TRBD1. V gave up 2 bases and J gave up 0 bases; unmatched junction bases: 7. The CDR3 is 17 amino acids. The germline gives CDR1 MNHEY, CDR2 SMNVEV (reference sequence).

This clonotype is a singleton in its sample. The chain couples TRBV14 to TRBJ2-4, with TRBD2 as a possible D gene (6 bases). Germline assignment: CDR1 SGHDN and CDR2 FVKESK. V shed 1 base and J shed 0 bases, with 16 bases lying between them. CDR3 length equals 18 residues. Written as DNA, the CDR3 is TGTGCCAGCAGCCAAGTTTACAGCGGAGGGGTAGCCAAAAACATTCAGTACTTC. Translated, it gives CASSQVYSGGVAKNIQYF.

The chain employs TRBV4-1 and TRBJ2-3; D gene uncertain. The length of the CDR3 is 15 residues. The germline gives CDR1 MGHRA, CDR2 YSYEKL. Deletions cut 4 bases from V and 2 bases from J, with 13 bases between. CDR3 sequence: CASSPPTGATDTQYF. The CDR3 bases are TGCGCCAGCAGCCCTCCCACCGGTGCCACAGATACGCAGTATTTT.

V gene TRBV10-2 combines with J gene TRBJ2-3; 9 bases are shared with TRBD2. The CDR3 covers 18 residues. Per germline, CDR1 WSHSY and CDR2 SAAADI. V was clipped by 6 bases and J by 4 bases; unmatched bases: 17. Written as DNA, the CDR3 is TGCGCCAGCAGGCTTGAGTGGGGCGGGAGGGCCGTCGCAGATACGCAGTATTTT. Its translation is CASRLEWGGRAVADTQYF.

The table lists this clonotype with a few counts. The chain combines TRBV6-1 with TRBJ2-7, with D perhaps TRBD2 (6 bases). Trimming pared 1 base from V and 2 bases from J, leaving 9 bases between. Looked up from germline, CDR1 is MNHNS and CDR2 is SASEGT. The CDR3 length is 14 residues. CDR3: CASSEGTITYEQYF. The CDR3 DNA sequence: TGTGCCAGCAGTGAAGGGACTATCACCTACGAGCAGTACTTC.

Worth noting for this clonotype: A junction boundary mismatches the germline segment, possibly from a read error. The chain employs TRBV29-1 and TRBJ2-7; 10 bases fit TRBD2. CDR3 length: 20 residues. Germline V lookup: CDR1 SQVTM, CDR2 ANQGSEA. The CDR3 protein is CSVISKWTSGHQRSSYVQYF. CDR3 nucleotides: TGCAGCGTTATATCTAAGTGGACTAGCGGACACCAAAGGAGCTCCTACGTGCAGTACTTC.

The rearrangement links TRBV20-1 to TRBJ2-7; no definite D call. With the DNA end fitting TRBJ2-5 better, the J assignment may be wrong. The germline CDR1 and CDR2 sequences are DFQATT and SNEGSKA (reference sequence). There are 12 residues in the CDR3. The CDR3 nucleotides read TGCAGTGCTAGAAGGGCTAAAGAGACCCAGTACTTC. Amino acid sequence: CSARRAKETQYF.

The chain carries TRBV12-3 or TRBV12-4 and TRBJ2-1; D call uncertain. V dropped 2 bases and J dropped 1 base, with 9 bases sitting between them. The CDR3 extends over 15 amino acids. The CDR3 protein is CASSLTARSYNEQFF. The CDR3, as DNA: TGTGCCAGCAGTTTAACGGCTAGGTCCTACAATGAGCAGTTCTTC.

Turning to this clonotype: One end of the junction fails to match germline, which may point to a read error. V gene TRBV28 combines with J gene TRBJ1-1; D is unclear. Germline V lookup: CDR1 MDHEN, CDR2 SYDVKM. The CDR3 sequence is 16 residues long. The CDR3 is CASSLSLGGMNAEAFF. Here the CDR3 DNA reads TGTGCCAGCAGTTTAAGTTTGGGAGGGATGAACGCTGAAGCTTTCTTT.

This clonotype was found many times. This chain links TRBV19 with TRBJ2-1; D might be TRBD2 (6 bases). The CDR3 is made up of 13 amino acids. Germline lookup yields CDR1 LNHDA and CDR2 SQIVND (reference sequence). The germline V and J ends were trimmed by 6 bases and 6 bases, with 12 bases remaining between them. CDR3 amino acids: CASRRGSVNEQFF. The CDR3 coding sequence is TGTGCCAGTAGGCGGGGTTCGGTCAATGAGCAGTTCTTC.

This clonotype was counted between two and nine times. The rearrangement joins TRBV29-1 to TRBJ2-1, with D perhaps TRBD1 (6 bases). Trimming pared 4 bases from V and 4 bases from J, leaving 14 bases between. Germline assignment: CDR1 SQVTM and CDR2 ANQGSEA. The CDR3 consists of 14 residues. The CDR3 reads CSVVGVRGYNEQFF. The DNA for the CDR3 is TGCAGCGTTGTCGGTGTCAGGGGTTACAATGAGCAGTTCTTC.

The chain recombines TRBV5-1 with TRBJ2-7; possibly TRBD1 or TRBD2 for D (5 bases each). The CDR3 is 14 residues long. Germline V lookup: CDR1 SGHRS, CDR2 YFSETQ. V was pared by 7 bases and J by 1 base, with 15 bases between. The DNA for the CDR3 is TGCGCCAGCGGGATCCGGGACGGGTCCTACGAGCAGTACTTC. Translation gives CASGIRDGSYEQYF.

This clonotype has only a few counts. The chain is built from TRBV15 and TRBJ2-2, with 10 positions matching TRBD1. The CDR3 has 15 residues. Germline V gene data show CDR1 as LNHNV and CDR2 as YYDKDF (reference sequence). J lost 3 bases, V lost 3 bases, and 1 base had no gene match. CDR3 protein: CATSSGTGDTGELFF. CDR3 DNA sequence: TGTGCCACCAGCAGTGGGACAGGGGACACCGGGGAGCTGTTTTTT. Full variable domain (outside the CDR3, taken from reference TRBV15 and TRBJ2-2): DAMVIQNPRYQVTQFGKPVTLSCSQTLNHNVMYWYQQKSSQAPKLLFHYYDKDFNNEADTPDNFQSRRPNTSFCFLDIRSPGLGDTAMYLCATSSGTGDTGELFFGEGSRLTVL.

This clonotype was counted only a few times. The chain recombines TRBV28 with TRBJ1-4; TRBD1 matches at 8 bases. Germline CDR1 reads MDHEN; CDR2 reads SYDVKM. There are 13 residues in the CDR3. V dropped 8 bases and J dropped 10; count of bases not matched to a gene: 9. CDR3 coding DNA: TGTGCCAGCGCAAAACAGGGGGTCCTAAAACTGTTTTTT. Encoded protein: CASAKQGVLKLFF.

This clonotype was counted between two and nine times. The CDR3 is CSAQGARDEQYF. As DNA, the CDR3 is TGCAGTGCGCAGGGGGCTCGGGACGAGCAGTACTTC. V gene TRBV20-1 combines with J gene TRBJ2-7; 8 bases match TRBD1. Germline CDR1 DFQATT, CDR2 SNEGSKA (reference sequence). V shed 6 bases and J 5 bases; nucleotides not matched to a gene: 6. This CDR3 contains 12 residues.

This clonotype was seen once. CDR3 nucleotides: TGCAGTGCTAGAGCGGGAGTAAGATACAATGAGCAGTTCTTC. Protein: CSARAGVRYNEQFF. The V gene is TRBV20-1, the J gene TRBJ2-1, with TRBD2 as a possible D gene (6 bases). Germline CDR1 and CDR2: DFQATT and SNEGSKA (reference sequence). This CDR3 has 14 residues. V lost 1 base to trimming and J lost 4 bases, with 11 bases between them.

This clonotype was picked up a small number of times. The CDR3 nucleotides are TGTGCCAGCAGTACGGACACTGGCTGGTTGAAGTCTGGGGCCAACGTCCTGACTTTC. This translates into CASSTDTGWLKSGANVLTF. The chain couples TRBV6-2 or TRBV6-3 to TRBJ2-6; tentatively, D is TRBD1 (5 bases). Germline CDR1 MNHEY, CDR2 SVGEGT. The CDR3 is 19 residues long. V was trimmed by 5 bases and J by 1 base, leaving 21 bases between them.

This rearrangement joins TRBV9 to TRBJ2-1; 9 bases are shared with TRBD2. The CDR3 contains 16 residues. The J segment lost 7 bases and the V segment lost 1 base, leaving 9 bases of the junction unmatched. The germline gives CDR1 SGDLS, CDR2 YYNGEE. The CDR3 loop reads CASSVRREGFGNEQFF. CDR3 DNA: TGTGCCAGCAGCGTAAGGCGGGAGGGTTTCGGGAATGAGCAGTTCTTC.

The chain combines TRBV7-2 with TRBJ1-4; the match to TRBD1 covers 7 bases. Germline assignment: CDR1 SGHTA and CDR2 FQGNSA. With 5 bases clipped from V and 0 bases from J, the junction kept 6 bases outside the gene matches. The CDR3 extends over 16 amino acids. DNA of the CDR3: TGTGCCAGCAGCCTATACGGGACAGCAACTAATGAAAAACTGTTTTTT. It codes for CASSLYGTATNEKLFF.

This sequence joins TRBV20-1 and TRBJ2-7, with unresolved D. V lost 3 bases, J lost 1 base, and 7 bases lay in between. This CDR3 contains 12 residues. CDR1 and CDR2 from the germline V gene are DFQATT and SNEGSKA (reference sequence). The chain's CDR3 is CSASPASYEQYF. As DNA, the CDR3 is TGCAGTGCTAGTCCAGCGTCCTACGAGCAGTACTTC.

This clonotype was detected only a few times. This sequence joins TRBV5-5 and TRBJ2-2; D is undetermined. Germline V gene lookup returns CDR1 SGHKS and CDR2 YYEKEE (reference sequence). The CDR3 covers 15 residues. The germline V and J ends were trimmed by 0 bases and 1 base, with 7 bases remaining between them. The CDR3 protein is CASSLGRMNTGELFF. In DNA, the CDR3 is TGTGCCAGCAGCTTGGGCCGAATGAACACCGGGGAGCTGTTTTTT.

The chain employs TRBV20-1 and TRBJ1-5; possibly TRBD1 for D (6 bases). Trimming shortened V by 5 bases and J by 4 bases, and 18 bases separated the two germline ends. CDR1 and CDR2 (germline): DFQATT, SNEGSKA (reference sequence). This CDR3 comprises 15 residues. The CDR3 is CSALAHGRGNQPQHF. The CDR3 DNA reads TGCAGTGCTCTTGCCCACGGTAGGGGGAATCAGCCCCAGCATTTT.

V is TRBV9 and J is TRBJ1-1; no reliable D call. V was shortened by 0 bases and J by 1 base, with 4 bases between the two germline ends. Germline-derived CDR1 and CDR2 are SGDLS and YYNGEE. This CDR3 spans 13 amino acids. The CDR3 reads CASSVDQNTEAFF. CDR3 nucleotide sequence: TGTGCCAGCAGCGTAGATCAGAACACTGAAGCTTTCTTT.

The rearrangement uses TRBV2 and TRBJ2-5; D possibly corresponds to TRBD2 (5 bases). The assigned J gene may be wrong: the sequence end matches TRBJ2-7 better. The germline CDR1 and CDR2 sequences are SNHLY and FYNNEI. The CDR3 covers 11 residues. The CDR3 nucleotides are TGTGCCAGCATCGAGGGCCACGAGCAGTACTTC. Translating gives CASIEGHEQYF.

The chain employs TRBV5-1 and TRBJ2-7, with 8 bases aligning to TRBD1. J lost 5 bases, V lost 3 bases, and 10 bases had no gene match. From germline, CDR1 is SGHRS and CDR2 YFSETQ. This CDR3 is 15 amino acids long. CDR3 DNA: TGCGCCAGCAGCTCTACTGACAGGGGACTCGACGAGCAGTACTTC. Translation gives CASSSTDRGLDEQYF. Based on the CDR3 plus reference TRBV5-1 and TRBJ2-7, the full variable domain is KAGVTQTPRYLIKTRGQQVTLSCSPISGHRSVSWYQQTPGQGLQFLFEYFSETQRNKGNFPGRFSGRQFSNSRSEMNVSTLELGDSALYLCASSSTDRGLDEQYFGPGTRLTVT.

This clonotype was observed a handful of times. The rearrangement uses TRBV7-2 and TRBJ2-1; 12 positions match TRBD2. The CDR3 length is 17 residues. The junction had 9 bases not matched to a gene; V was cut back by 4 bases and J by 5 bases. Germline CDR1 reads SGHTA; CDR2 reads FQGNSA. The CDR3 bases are TGTGCCAGCAGCTGGCTAGCGGGAGGGGGACTCAACAATGAGCAGTTCTTC. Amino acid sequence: CASSWLAGGGLNNEQFF.

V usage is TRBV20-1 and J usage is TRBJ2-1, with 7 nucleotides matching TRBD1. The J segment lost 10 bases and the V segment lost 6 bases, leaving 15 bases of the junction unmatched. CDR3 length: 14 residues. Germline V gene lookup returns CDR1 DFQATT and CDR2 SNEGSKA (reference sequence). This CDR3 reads CSAPGQNPQAEQFF. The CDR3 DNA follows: TGCAGTGCCCCGGGACAGAACCCACAAGCGGAGCAGTTCTTC.

The CDR3 nucleotides are TGTGCCAGCAGTGTTGAGGTGCTCTACAATGAGCAGTTCTTC. Translated, it gives CASSVEVLYNEQFF. V and J are TRBV2 and TRBJ2-1; D gene unclear. V lost 4 bases to trimming and J lost 3 bases, with 10 bases between them. The CDR3 spans 14 residues. Germline lookup yields CDR1 SNHLY and CDR2 FYNNEI.